The 3 T cell receptor beta chains listed next were all sequenced from one sample in a study of blood T cells in healthy people across ages. Primed by a sample-barcoded 5' primer and a J-beta primer mix, a second PCR proceeded for about 6 to 12 cycles. TCRdb processed the 5' RACE reads anew with MiXCR; each CDR3 protein has one entry. The repertoire includes over 750,000 distinct CDR3 sequences, just under 25% of them detected once, and around 9.2% sits in the top ten. Another study also made use of these data, one on T cells of mothers and their children.

Sequencing was done on a sample of blood. Receptors originate from a boy younger than 18 in good health.

The V gene is TRBV19, the J gene TRBJ2-1, with 9 nucleotides matching TRBD2. V gave up 3 bases and J gave up 7 bases; unmatched junction bases: 4. The CDR3 runs to 14 residues. Germline V gives CDR1 LNHDA, CDR2 SQIVND (reference sequence). The CDR3 reads CASSIGLAGNEQFF. CDR3 nucleotides: TGTGCCAGTAGTATCGGGCTAGCGGGGAATGAGCAGTTCTTC.

This clonotype was picked up a small number of times. The chain joins TRBV29-1 to TRBJ1-3; D remains unclear. V was cut by 5 bases and J by 0 bases, with 17 bases left in between. Germline CDR1 SQVTM, CDR2 ANQGSEA. The CDR3 loop spans 16 amino acids. The CDR3 DNA reads TGCAGCGTTCGCCGACCCTTAGGAGACTCTGGAAACACCATATATTTT. Translating gives CSVRRPLGDSGNTIYF.

DNA of the CDR3: TGTGCCAGCAGCCAGGACCCGACACAGCAGTTCTTC. This codes for CASSQDPTQQFF. This rearrangement joins TRBV14 to TRBJ2-1; D uncertain. Trimming took 3 bases from V and 11 from J, leaving 11 bases between them. Germline assignment: CDR1 SGHDN and CDR2 FVKESK. This CDR3 has 12 residues.